This TCR beta chain was documented in a study of shared clonotypes between healthy human individuals (dated by TCRdb to about 2020). A note on the overall study: The cohort included a few men and a couple of women between 18 and 49 years of age. Leukapheresis yielded between about 0.85 and 9 billion PBMCs per donor. Per donor, three plates each were used for CD4 naive and CD4 memory, two for CD8 naive, and one for CD8 memory. To estimate repertoire size and how much clonotype sharing occurs between individuals, the study deeply sequenced the blood TCR repertoires of five healthy adults. Libraries were prepared and TCR repertoires were sequenced by different laboratories using diverse techniques, in order to increase sequencing depth and limit assay-specific biases.

What the authors observed across the whole study: Estimated clonotype richness was generally larger for naive than for memory subsets. Clonotypes shared by all four sorted-subset donors showed higher generation probabilities than non-shared clonotypes. Sharing across a few donors was observed for about 5% of naive CD4, 3% to 3.5% of naive CD8, around 2.5% of memory CD4, and about 0.38% of memory CD8 clonotypes. Incomplete sequencing was indicated by rarefaction of sorted-subset datasets, despite the large sequencing depth. Sampling was restricted to blood, and TCR repertoires in tissues likely differ from the TCR repertoires found in blood. Pairwise subsampling led to the expectation that sequencing depth would affect the degree of clonotype sharing among donors. The small number of donors limited the genetic and exposure-history diversity represented.

For the CD8 naive samples, CD45RO-negative cells were positively selected for CCR7, yielding a CD45RA+CCR7+ population from which TemRA cells were excluded. Donors were healthy HIV-negative adults with no recently reported acute infections or vaccinations. All donors were Caucasian adults living in Nashville, Tennessee, USA. After blood collection by leukapheresis, PBMCs were isolated using Ficoll-Histopaque density gradient centrifugation and then cryopreserved in the vapor phase of liquid nitrogen. Analytical flow cytometry was used to check the purity and quantity of each magnetically sorted T cell population. Genomic DNA was isolated from every sorted fraction and measured by UV absorbance on a Nanodrop 2000c. From cysteine to phenylalanine, the CDR3 is 15 amino acids long. The entry retains the CDR3 DNA only, 45 bases that are in frame from base 1. V and J are trimmed by 4 bases and 7 bases, and the gene matches miss 13 bases of the junction. CDR1 SGDLS and CDR2 YYNGEE were looked up in the germline V gene.

TCR CDR3 regions were amplified from genomic DNA by multiplex PCR using the deep immunoSEQ assay. Extracted genomic DNA from each cell subset was distributed evenly across all wells of several immunoSEQ 96-well plates, and each plate was treated as a replicate. For sorted subsets, 200 to 250 ng genomic DNA, equal to 30,000 or so T cell genomes, was loaded into each replicate PCR. Purified libraries were quantified with a Qubit 3.0 fluorometer, sized on a Bioanalyzer 2100, and re-quantified with the KAPA Library Quantification kit. A separate single-read 150-cycle Illumina NextSeq 550 flow cell was used to sequence each immunoSEQ 96-well plate. The authors' pipeline ran thus. Because only junctional sequences without quality scores were contained in the immunoSEQ output, filtering matching that applied to full-length reads could not be performed. Sequences were annotated with PyIR, a Python wrapper for IgBLAST v1.9, using IMGT germline references to assign V/J genes and CDR3. Reads were filtered out if the reads had weak V/J assignments (E-value above 1e-6), no CDR3, stop codons, out-of-frame junctions, or ambiguous translated residues. V3J clonotypes were defined by identical inferred V gene, J gene, and CDR3 amino acid sequence. To compute the percentage overlap between repertoires, the number of shared unique clonotypes was divided by the size of the smaller repertoire. Repertoire richness was assessed with RTK rarefaction, the Chao1 estimator, and Recon v2.1 estimates of unobserved clonotypes. For all TCRbeta clonotypes obtained by the gDNA method from four donors, generation probabilities were computed with OLGA. As stored in TCRdb, this immuneACCESS dataset retains in-frame rearrangements with V and J assigned. A fraction of the clones does not appear; measured against another copy, unresolved V genes explain less than half of the discrepancy, and the remainder lacks a known reason. The D gene and trimming were derived from the DNA, and the V and J assignments and clone size from that table. Within this sample are some 740,000 clones, with 90% to 95% of them counted one time only. The ten top clones hold less than 25% of the sample.

With regard to this clone: Its antigen is still unknown. The record has no base qualities; no much larger clone is one base away.

The chain uses TRBV9 and TRBJ1-1; the junction holds 7 bases that match TRBD1. The sequence was collected from a man aged 25 to 40 in good health. Material: naive CD8+ T cells sorted from blood. Reading the label with the study, this specimen's cell subset or site is: CD45RA+CCR7+. The DNA reads TGTGCCAGCAGCCCCTCAGGGGGAAGCATTCATGAAGCTTTCTTT. Translated, it reads CASSPSGGSIHEAFF. When the CDR3 is completed using the reference TRBV9 and TRBJ1-1 genes on either side, the full variable domain is DSGVTQTPKHLITATGQRVTLRCSPRSGDLSVYWYQQSLDQGLQFLIQYYNGEERAKGNILERFSAQQFPDLHSELNLSSLELGDSALYFCASSPSGGSIHEAFFGQGTRLTVV.